The 8 T cell receptor beta chains below all came from one sample that was sequenced in a study of T-cell reconstitution after alpha-beta-depleted transplantation in children (dated by TCRdb to about 2016). Library generation was performed with PCR. The instrument given in TCRdb is Illumina HiSeq 2500. To normalize quantification of the TCRbeta repertoire, the TCR libraries were built with molecular barcoding that relied on unique molecular identifiers. TCRdb applied fastp at Q25 and MiXCR to the public reads, then kept only in-frame beta chains. Every distinct CDR3 protein forms one entry, paired with its most common genes and DNA. This sample holds more than 550,000 distinct CDR3 sequences; approximately 10% were observed only once. Roughly 4% of the sample is taken by the ten largest. Material: PBMCs from the stem cell graft donor, obtained from the stem cell graft. Source of these receptors: a human donor who donated a stem cell graft to a child with acute myeloid leukemia.

This sequence joins TRBV5-1 and TRBJ2-6; TRBD2 matches at 7 bases. Germline V lookup: CDR1 SGHRS, CDR2 YFSETQ. Losses at the gene ends were 4 bases for V and 2 bases for J; bases not matched to a gene: 6. The CDR3 runs to 16 residues. CDR3 amino acids: CASSDGSGTGANVLTF. CDR3 nucleotides: TGCGCCAGCAGCGATGGGAGCGGGACTGGGGCCAACGTCCTGACTTTC.

The chain links TRBV6-1 to TRBJ1-3, with D possibly being TRBD1 (6 bases). The germline CDR1 and CDR2 sequences are MNHNS and SASEGT. CDR3 size: 19 residues. With 5 bases removed from V and 0 bases from J, the gap between germline ends came to 23 bases. The CDR3 DNA reads as TGTGCCAGCAGTAAACTCTACCGGGACAAGCGCCACTCTGGAAACACCATATATTTT. Its translation: CASSKLYRDKRHSGNTIYF.

This clonotype has ten or more counts. This sequence joins TRBV20-1 and TRBJ2-7, with D perhaps matching TRBD1 or TRBD2 (6 bases each). Germline values: CDR1 DFQATT, CDR2 SNEGSKA (reference sequence). Trimming removed 6 bases at V and 1 base at J, with 13 bases between. The CDR3 is 13 residues long. The CDR3 here is CSAPGAQSYEQYF. CDR3 nucleotides: TGCAGTGCCCCGGGGGCCCAATCCTACGAGCAGTACTTC.

This chain uses TRBV29-1 with TRBJ2-5; D tentatively fits TRBD1 or TRBD2 (6 bases each). Trimming took 6 bases from V and 1 from J, leaving 15 bases between them. The CDR3 spans 14 residues. CDR1 and CDR2 from the germline V gene are SQVTM and ANQGSEA. CDR3 bases: TGCAGCGTGGGGGGACACGGCCTCCAAGAGACCCAGTACTTC. Protein product: CSVGGHGLQETQYF.

The V gene is TRBV6-5, the J gene TRBJ2-7; 10 nucleotides line up with TRBD2. CDR1 MNHEY and CDR2 SVGAGI come from the germline V gene. CDR3 size: 15 residues. J was trimmed by 6 bases and V by 0 bases; bases with no gene match: 5. The CDR3 DNA follows: TGTGCCAGCAGTTACTCCCCTAGCGGGAGTAGCGAGCAGTACTTC. It specifies CASSYSPSGSSEQYF.

This clonotype was counted between two and nine times. The gene calls are TRBV19 and TRBJ1-4; TRBD1 matches at 7 bases. The CDR3 consists of 14 residues. J gave up 4 bases and V 7 bases, and 6 bases lay outside the gene matches. Per germline, CDR1 LNHDA and CDR2 SQIVND (reference sequence). CDR3 sequence (DNA): TGTGCCAGTATCCGGACAGGCTTTAATGAAAAACTGTTTTTT. Its protein is CASIRTGFNEKLFF.

This clonotype showed up just a few times. The chain joins TRBV6-2 or TRBV6-3 to TRBJ2-7; D uncertain. Trimming removed 7 bases at V and 1 base at J, with 14 bases between. CDR3 length: 14 amino acids. CDR1 is MNHEY and CDR2 is SVGEGT in the germline V gene. The CDR3 region is CASKLQERSYEQYF. CDR3 coding DNA: TGTGCCAGCAAACTACAAGAGAGGTCCTACGAGCAGTACTTC.

This clonotype was seen a few times. This chain links TRBV25-1 with TRBJ2-7; tentatively, D is TRBD2 (5 bases). CDR3 length equals 13 residues. Germline-derived CDR1 and CDR2 are MGHDK and SYGVNS. V lost 5 bases and J 3 bases, leaving 11 bases between the germline ends. The CDR3: CASSYGLNYEQYF. The CDR3 DNA reads TGTGCCAGCAGTTATGGACTTAACTACGAGCAGTACTTC.